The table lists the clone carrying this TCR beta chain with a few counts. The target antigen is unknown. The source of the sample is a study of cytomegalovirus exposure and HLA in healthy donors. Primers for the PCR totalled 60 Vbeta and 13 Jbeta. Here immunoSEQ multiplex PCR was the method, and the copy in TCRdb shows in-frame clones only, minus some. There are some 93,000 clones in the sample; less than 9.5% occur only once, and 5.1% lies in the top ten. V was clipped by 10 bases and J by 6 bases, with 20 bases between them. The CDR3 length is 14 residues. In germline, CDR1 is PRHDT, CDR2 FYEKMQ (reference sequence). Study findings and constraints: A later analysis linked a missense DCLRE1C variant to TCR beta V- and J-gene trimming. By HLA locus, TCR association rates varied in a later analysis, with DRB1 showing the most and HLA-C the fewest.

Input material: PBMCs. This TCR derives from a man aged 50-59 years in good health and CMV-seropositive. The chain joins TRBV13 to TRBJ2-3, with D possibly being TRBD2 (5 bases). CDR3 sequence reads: CATARQRASDTQYF. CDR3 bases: TGTGCCACCGCCCGCCAGAGGGCCAGCGATACGCAGTATTTT.